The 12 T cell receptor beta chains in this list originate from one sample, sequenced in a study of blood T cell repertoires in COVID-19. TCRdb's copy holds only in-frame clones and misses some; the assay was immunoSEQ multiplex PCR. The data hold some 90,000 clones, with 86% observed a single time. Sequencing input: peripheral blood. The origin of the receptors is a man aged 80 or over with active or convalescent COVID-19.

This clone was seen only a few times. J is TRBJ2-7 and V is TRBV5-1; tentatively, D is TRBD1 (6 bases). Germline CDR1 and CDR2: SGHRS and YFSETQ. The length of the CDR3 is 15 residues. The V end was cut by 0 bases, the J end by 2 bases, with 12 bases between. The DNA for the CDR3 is TGCGCCAGCAGCTTGGCCGGGACAAATGCCTACGAGCAGTACTTC. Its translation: CASSLAGTNAYEQYF.

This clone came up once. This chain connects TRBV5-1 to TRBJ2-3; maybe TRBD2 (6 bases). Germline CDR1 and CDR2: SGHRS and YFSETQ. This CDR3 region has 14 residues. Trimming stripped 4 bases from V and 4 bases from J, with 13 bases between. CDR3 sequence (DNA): TGCGCCAGCAGCGTCGGGAGACCATCAGATACGCAGTATTTT. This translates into CASSVGRPSDTQYF.

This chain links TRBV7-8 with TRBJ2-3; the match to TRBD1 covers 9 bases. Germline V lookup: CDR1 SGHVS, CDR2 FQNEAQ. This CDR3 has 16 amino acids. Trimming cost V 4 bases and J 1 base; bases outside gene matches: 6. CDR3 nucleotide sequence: TGTGCCAGCAGCTGGACAGGGGTGGTTGGCACAGATACGCAGTATTTT. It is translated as CASSWTGVVGTDTQYF.

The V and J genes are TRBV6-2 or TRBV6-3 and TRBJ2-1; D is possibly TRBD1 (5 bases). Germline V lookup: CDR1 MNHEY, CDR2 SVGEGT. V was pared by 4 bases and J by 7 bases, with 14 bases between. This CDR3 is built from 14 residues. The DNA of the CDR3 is TGTGCCAGCAGTTTTGCAGGGAAGGTGAATGAGCAGTTCTTC. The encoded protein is CASSFAGKVNEQFF.

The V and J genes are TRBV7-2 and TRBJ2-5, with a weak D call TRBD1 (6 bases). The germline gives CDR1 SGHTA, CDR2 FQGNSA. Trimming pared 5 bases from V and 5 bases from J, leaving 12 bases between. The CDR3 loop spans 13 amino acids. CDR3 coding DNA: TGTGCCAGCAGCGGCAGGGGCGGGGAGACCCAGTACTTC. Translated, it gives CASSGRGGETQYF.

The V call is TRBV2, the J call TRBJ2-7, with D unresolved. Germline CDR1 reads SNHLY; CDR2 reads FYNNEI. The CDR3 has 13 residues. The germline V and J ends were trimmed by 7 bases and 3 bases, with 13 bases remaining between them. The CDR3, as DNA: TGTGCCAGCACCGATCCACAGATCTACGAGCAGTACTTC. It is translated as CASTDPQIYEQYF.

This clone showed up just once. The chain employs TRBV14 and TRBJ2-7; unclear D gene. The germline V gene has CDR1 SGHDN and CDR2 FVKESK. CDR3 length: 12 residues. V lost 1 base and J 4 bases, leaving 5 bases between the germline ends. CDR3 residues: CASSQAIYEQYF. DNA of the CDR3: TGTGCCAGCAGCCAAGCTATTTACGAGCAGTACTTC. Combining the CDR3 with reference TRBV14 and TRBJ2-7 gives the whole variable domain EAGVTQFPSHSVIEKGQTVTLRCDPISGHDNLYWYRRVMGKEIKFLLHFVKESKQDESGMPNNRFLAERTGGTYSTLKVQPAELEDSGVYFCASSQAIYEQYFGPGTRLTVT.

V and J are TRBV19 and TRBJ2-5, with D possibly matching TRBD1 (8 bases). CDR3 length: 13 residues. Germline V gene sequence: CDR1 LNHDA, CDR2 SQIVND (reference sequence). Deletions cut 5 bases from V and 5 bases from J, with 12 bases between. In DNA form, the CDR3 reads TGTGCCAGTAGTTCACAGGGGGGGGAGACCCAGTACTTC. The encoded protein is CASSSQGGETQYF.

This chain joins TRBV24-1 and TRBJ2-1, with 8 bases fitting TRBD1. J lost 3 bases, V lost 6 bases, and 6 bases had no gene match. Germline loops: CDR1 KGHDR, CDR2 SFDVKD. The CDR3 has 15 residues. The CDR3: CATSKNRGVYNEQFF. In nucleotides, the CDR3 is TGTGCCACCAGTAAAAACAGGGGGGTCTACAATGAGCAGTTCTTC.

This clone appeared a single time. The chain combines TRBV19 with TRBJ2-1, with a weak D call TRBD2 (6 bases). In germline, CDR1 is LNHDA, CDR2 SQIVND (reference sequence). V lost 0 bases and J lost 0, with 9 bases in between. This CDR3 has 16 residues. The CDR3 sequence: CASSIDAGSSYNEQFF. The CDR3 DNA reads TGTGCCAGTAGTATAGATGCGGGGAGCTCCTACAATGAGCAGTTCTTC.

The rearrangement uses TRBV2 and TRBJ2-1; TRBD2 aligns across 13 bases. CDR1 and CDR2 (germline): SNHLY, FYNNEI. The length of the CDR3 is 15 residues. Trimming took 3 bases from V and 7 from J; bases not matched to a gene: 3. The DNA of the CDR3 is TGTGCCAGCAGTGACCTGACTAGCGGGAGGAATGAGCAGTTCTTC. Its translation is CASSDLTSGRNEQFF.

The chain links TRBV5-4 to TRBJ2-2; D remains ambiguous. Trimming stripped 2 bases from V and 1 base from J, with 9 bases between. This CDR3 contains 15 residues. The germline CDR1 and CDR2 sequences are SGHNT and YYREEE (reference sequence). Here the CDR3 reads CASSFPSLNTGELFF. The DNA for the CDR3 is TGTGCCAGCAGCTTCCCGAGCCTGAACACCGGGGAGCTGTTTTTT.